The 26 T cell receptor beta chains reported below all come from one sample, sequenced in a study of response to subunit inactivated influenza vaccine (dated 2018 in TCRdb). The receptor library was made with RT-PCR. The instrument was an Illumina HiSeq 2500. TCRdb reprocessing: public reads trimmed at Q25 with fastp, clones called with MiXCR, in-frame beta chains kept. Merged by CDR3 protein, the rows form single entries marked with the most common genes and DNA. A total of approximately 700,000 distinct CDR3 sequences appear in this sample, approximately 15% of them only once. The ten largest clones add up to 11% of the sample. The specimen comprised PBMCs from blood, sampled about 13 days after vaccination. The receptors stem from a man in his fifties who received an inactivated influenza vaccine. Donor details come from another sample of the same person, matched by shared clones.

This clonotype was found a few times. The CDR3 DNA is TGCAGTGCTAGATCAACAGGTCCGGAGACCCAGTACTTC. It is translated as CSARSTGPETQYF. This sequence joins TRBV20-1 and TRBJ2-5, with a weak D call TRBD1 (5 bases). The ends were cut back, 2 bases at V and 5 bases at J, with 12 bases in the middle. Germline lookup yields CDR1 DFQATT and CDR2 SNEGSKA (reference sequence). The CDR3 contains 13 residues.

In DNA, the CDR3 is TGTGCCAGCAGCTGGGGACATCCTCCAGAGACCCAGTACTTC. Translation gives CASSWGHPPETQYF. The chain has TRBV7-3 and TRBJ2-5, with D possibly TRBD1 on 6 matching bases. V was shortened by 4 bases and J by 4 bases, with 13 bases between the two germline ends. CDR1 is SGHTA and CDR2 is FQGTGA in the germline V gene. The CDR3 is 14 residues long.

This clonotype was picked up a small number of times. The CDR3 sequence: CSASPGQGGKNIQYF. The CDR3 DNA reads as TGCAGTGCTAGTCCCGGGCAGGGCGGCAAAAACATTCAGTACTTC. The chain combines TRBV20-1 with TRBJ2-4; a possible D gene is TRBD1 (5 bases). Germline loops: CDR1 DFQATT, CDR2 SNEGSKA (reference sequence). The V end lost 3 bases, the J end lost 3 bases, and 15 bases lay between the germline ends. The length of the CDR3 is 15 residues.

Here the CDR3 DNA reads TGCAGTGCCCTTGACGGGACCGGGGAGCTGTTTTTT. Protein product: CSALDGTGELFF. The chain joins TRBV20-1 to TRBJ2-2; the D is unclear. The V gene's germline CDR1 is DFQATT and CDR2 SNEGSKA (reference sequence). The CDR3 contains 12 residues. The ends were cut back, 6 bases at V and 5 bases at J, with 10 bases in the middle.

The chain links TRBV30 to TRBJ2-1; TRBD2 aligns across 10 bases. This CDR3 spans 16 amino acids. CDR1 is GTSNPN and CDR2 is SVGIG in the germline V gene (reference sequence). V shed 1 base, J shed 5 bases, and the junction held 8 bases outside the gene matches. The CDR3 DNA is TGTGCCTGGAGTGCCCCGGGACTAGCGCTGAACAATGAGCAGTTCTTC. Its protein product is CAWSAPGLALNNEQFF.

This clonotype was seen many times. The gene calls are TRBV20-1 and TRBJ2-5; D unresolved. The CDR3 totals 11 residues. CDR1 is DFQATT and CDR2 is SNEGSKA in the germline V gene (reference sequence). The V gene lost 7 bases and the J gene lost 5 bases, with 11 bases spanning the gap. The CDR3 nucleotides read TGCAGTGTTTCGGATCGGGAGACCCAGTACTTC. Its translation is CSVSDRETQYF.

The rearrangement joins TRBV4-3 to TRBJ1-4, with 9 bases matching TRBD1. V trimming: 1 base; J trimming: 0 bases; junction bases outside the gene matches: 6. The germline CDR1 and CDR2 sequences are LGHNA and YSLEER. The CDR3 extends over 18 amino acids. This chain's CDR3 is CASSQGQGVRSTNEKLFF. In DNA, the CDR3 is TGCGCCAGCAGCCAAGGACAGGGGGTTAGGTCAACTAATGAAAAACTGTTTTTT.

This chain joins TRBV30 and TRBJ2-3; 10 bases agree with TRBD2. There are 15 residues in the CDR3. The V segment lost 1 base and the J segment 5 bases; nucleotides outside the gene matches: 6. Germline-derived CDR1 and CDR2 are GTSNPN and SVGIG (reference sequence). The CDR3: CAWSAGLAYGDTQYF. In nucleotides, the CDR3 is TGTGCCTGGAGTGCGGGACTAGCGTATGGAGATACGCAGTATTTT.

The chain employs TRBV5-1 and TRBJ2-1; D not certain. Germline V CDR1 and CDR2: SGHRS, YFSETQ. This CDR3 is built from 14 residues. V lost 1 base and J 1 base, leaving 6 bases between the germline ends. CDR3 in amino acids: CASSLTASYNEQFF. Here the CDR3 DNA reads TGCGCCAGCAGCTTGACTGCATCCTACAATGAGCAGTTCTTC.

This clonotype was seen more than once but under ten times. J is TRBJ1-3 and V is TRBV10-3, with D possibly matching TRBD1 (5 bases). The CDR3 has 14 amino acids. CDR1 ENHRY and CDR2 SYGVKD come from the germline V gene. V was trimmed by 7 bases and J by 0 bases, leaving 10 bases between them. The CDR3 sequence: CAITGTVSGNTIYF. CDR3 DNA sequence: TGTGCCATCACTGGGACGGTCTCTGGAAACACCATATATTTT.

This CDR3 reads CASSLATSGRARETQYF. The CDR3 DNA is TGCGCCAGCAGCTTGGCAACTAGCGGGAGGGCCAGAGAGACCCAGTACTTC. The chain recombines TRBV5-1 with TRBJ2-5; the match to TRBD2 covers 13 bases. Germline-derived CDR1 and CDR2 are SGHRS and YFSETQ. CDR3 size: 17 residues. J gave up 4 bases and V 0 bases, and 6 bases lay outside the gene matches.

The chain joins TRBV6-5 to TRBJ2-3; no definite D call. The CDR3 is made up of 12 amino acids. Trimming removed 8 bases at V and 4 bases at J, with 10 bases between. Germline CDR1 and CDR2: MNHEY and SVGAGI. The CDR3 is CASAPAPDTQYF. The DNA of the CDR3 is TGTGCCAGCGCCCCCGCCCCAGATACGCAGTATTTT.

The chain links TRBV7-9 to TRBJ1-4; D is perhaps TRBD1 (5 bases). Trimming removed 5 bases from V and 5 bases from J, with 12 bases in between. The CDR3 extends over 14 amino acids. Germline lookup yields CDR1 SEHNR and CDR2 FQNEAQ (reference sequence). Here the CDR3 DNA reads TGTGCCAGCAGCCAAAGGGGAAACAATGAAAAACTGTTTTTT. Translating gives CASSQRGNNEKLFF.

CDR3 DNA: TGTGCCAGCAGTGAAGGGGGCCGCTATAATTCACCCCTCCACTTT. Translating gives CASSEGGRYNSPLHF. This chain links TRBV6-4 with TRBJ1-6, with 7 nucleotides matching TRBD1. V was clipped by 3 bases and J by 3 bases; unmatched bases: 2. Germline-derived CDR1 and CDR2 are MRHNA and SNTAGT. The CDR3 loop spans 15 amino acids.

This clonotype was observed a few times. This rearrangement joins TRBV5-1 to TRBJ2-3; 8 nucleotides agree with TRBD2. CDR3 length: 16 residues. CDR1 SGHRS and CDR2 YFSETQ come from the germline V gene. Trimming at V came to 3 bases and at J to 2 bases, leaving 8 bases not matched to a gene. This CDR3 reads CASSSLGRGVTDTQYF. CDR3 bases: TGCGCCAGCAGCTCCCTGGGGCGGGGGGTCACAGATACGCAGTATTTT.

The V gene is TRBV19, the J gene TRBJ2-7; TRBD2 might be the D (5 bases). Trimming pared 4 bases from V and 7 bases from J, leaving 17 bases between. The CDR3 has 14 amino acids. The germline V gene has CDR1 LNHDA and CDR2 SQIVND (reference sequence). The CDR3 reads CASSTLRGGVEQYF. DNA of the CDR3: TGTGCCAGTAGTACGCTTCGCGGAGGCGTGGAGCAGTACTTC.

The rearrangement links TRBV12-3 or TRBV12-4 to TRBJ2-1; D is undetermined. This CDR3 is 11 amino acids long. Trimming left V 6 bases short and J 5 bases short, with 5 bases between. CDR3 region: CASRENNEQFF. CDR3 nucleotides: TGTGCCAGCAGAGAGAACAATGAGCAGTTCTTC.

The table lists this clonotype with a few counts. The chain recombines TRBV6-1 with TRBJ2-7; 8 positions agree with TRBD1. V lost 4 bases, J lost 5 bases, and 16 bases stayed unmatched. Per germline, CDR1 MNHNS and CDR2 SASEGT. CDR3 length: 17 amino acids. Here the CDR3 DNA reads TGTGCCAGCAGTGCCGGTCGAGCCGGGACAGGTGTCAACGAGCAGTACTTC. This codes for CASSAGRAGTGVNEQYF.

The sample holds a few counts of this clonotype. The V call is TRBV20-1, the J call TRBJ2-7; perhaps TRBD1 as D (6 bases). V lost 0 bases, J lost 3 bases, and 12 bases lay in between. Germline V gives CDR1 DFQATT, CDR2 SNEGSKA (reference sequence). The CDR3 consists of 14 residues. In DNA form, the CDR3 reads TGCAGTGCTAGAGATCGTAACAGGGACTACGAGCAGTACTTC. It specifies CSARDRNRDYEQYF.

This clonotype turned up a few times. The chain recombines TRBV27 with TRBJ2-1; D is possibly TRBD1 or TRBD2 (5 bases each). Looked up from germline, CDR1 is MNHEY and CDR2 is SMNVEV (reference sequence). This CDR3 region has 15 residues. V was clipped by 0 bases and J by 6 bases, with 12 bases between them. CDR3 in amino acids: CASSLSLGRLNEQFF. The CDR3 coding sequence is TGTGCCAGCAGTTTATCGCTGGGACGCCTCAATGAGCAGTTCTTC.

This clonotype was counted ten times or more. J is TRBJ1-5 and V is TRBV12-3 or TRBV12-4; D is undetermined. V was trimmed by 5 bases and J by 9 bases, leaving 14 bases between them. This CDR3 contains 13 residues. CDR3 coding DNA: TGTGCCAGCAGTCCTTTCCGTGGGTGGCCCCAGCATTTT. Its protein is CASSPFRGWPQHF.

The chain uses TRBV20-1 and TRBJ2-1, with unresolved D. CDR1 is DFQATT and CDR2 is SNEGSKA in the germline V gene (reference sequence). Deletions cut 3 bases from V and 3 bases from J, with 3 bases between. The CDR3 runs 11 residues. The CDR3 DNA follows: TGCAGTGCTAGGGACTACAATGAGCAGTTCTTC. Translating it yields CSARDYNEQFF.

This clonotype has only a few counts. The V call is TRBV20-1, the J call TRBJ2-1, with D possibly matching TRBD1 (5 bases). Per germline, CDR1 DFQATT and CDR2 SNEGSKA (reference sequence). This CDR3 comprises 16 residues. V lost 0 bases and J lost 2, with 14 bases in between. CDR3 sequence: CSARDHGRVAYNEQFF. The CDR3, as DNA: TGCAGTGCTAGAGATCATGGCAGGGTAGCCTACAATGAGCAGTTCTTC.

This clonotype showed up just a few times. Here the CDR3 reads CASSLDLDRGSNYGYTF. The CDR3 DNA sequence: TGTGCCAGCAGCTTAGACCTGGACAGGGGATCTAACTATGGCTACACCTTC. The J gene is TRBJ1-2, the V gene TRBV11-2, with TRBD1 matching 9 bases. Germline V gene lookup returns CDR1 SGHAT and CDR2 FQNNGV. This CDR3 contains 17 residues. Unmatched junction bases numbered 5, after V lost 0 bases and J lost 0 bases.

This clonotype has a count of ten or more. The chain joins TRBV7-2 to TRBJ2-7; D gene ambiguous. The CDR3 extends over 11 amino acids. The germline CDR1 and CDR2 sequences are SGHTA and FQGNSA. V lost 1 base and J lost 5, with 3 bases in between. CDR3: CASSLVDEQYF. DNA for the CDR3: TGTGCCAGCAGCTTAGTTGACGAGCAGTACTTC.

J is TRBJ2-1 and V is TRBV12-3 or TRBV12-4; 7 bases agree with TRBD2. The CDR3 has 17 residues. V shed 7 bases and J 0 bases; nucleotides not matched to a gene: 12. CDR3 in DNA: TGTGCCAGCACTACCTTCGCCGGGGGGAGCTCCTACAATGAGCAGTTCTTC. Its protein product is CASTTFAGGSSYNEQFF.